The clone carrying this T cell receptor (beta chain) was found once. The antigen remains undetermined. The source of the sample is a study of glioma-infiltrating T cells after dendritic cell vaccination. Findings and limits, study-wide: Patients with more pretreatment TILs had longer time to progression and survival.

The PCR used 60 V beta and 13 J beta primers. The table came from immunoSEQ multiplex PCR; TCRdb's copy has only in-frame clones and leaves some out. The sample shows roughly 60,000 clones, around nine tenths of them seen only once. Time point described: after dendritic cell vaccination, including at tumor progression/relapse. Here the sequenced sample was blood, taken after dendritic cell vaccination. The receptor was isolated from a human donor with glioblastoma.

CDR3 DNA sequence: TGTGCCAGCAGCTTGGCAGGGGAGGGCAATGAGCAGTTCTTC. It yields the protein CASSLAGEGNEQFF. The rearrangement links TRBV5-6 to TRBJ2-1, with D possibly matching TRBD2 (7 bases). The CDR3 has 14 residues. The V gene lost 0 bases and the J gene lost 6 bases, with 10 bases spanning the gap. Germline lookup yields CDR1 SGHDT and CDR2 YYEEEE.